This entry describes one T cell receptor (beta chain). Its antigen is currently unknown. Use of 60 Vbeta and 13 Jbeta primers characterized the PCR. TCRdb's copy holds only in-frame clones and misses some; the assay was immunoSEQ multiplex PCR. The top ten clones hold around 1.5% of a sample with about 170,000 clones, around 80% of them seen once. The sample belongs to a study of cytomegalovirus exposure and HLA in healthy donors. General observations from the study: Presence/absence results assume similar sequencing depth per donor, which may not hold.

V lost 4 bases to trimming and J lost 3 bases; unmatched junction nucleotides: 7. The germline CDR1 and CDR2 sequences are SGDLS and YYNGEE. This CDR3 has 15 amino acids. Sequencing was carried out using PBMCs. The chain has TRBV9 and TRBJ2-5; 9 bases are shared with TRBD1. The sequence came from a girl between 5 and 17 years old in good health and CMV-seropositive. The CDR3 protein is CASSFTGGSKETQYF. The CDR3 region has the DNA TGTGCCAGCAGCTTCACAGGGGGCTCCAAAGAGACCCAGTACTTC.